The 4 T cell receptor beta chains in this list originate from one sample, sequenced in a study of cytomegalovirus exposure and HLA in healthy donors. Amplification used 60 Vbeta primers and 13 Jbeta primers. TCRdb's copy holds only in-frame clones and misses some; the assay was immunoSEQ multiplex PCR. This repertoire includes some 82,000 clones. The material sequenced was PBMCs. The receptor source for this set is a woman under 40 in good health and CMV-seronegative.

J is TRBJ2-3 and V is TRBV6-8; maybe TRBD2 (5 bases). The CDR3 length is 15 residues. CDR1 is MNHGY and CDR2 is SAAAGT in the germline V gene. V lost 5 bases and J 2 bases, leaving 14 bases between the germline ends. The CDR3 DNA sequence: TGTGCCAGCAGTCCCCTTCGGGATTTCACAGATACGCAGTATTTT. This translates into CASSPLRDFTDTQYF.

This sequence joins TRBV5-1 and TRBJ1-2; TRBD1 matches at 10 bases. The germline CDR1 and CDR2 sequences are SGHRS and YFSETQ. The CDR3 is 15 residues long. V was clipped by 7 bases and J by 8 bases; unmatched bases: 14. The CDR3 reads CASATGGAWSLGYTF. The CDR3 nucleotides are TGCGCCAGCGCGACAGGGGGCGCGTGGTCGCTCGGCTACACCTTC. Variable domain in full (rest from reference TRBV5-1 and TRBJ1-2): KAGVTQTPRYLIKTRGQQVTLSCSPISGHRSVSWYQQTPGQGLQFLFEYFSETQRNKGNFPGRFSGRQFSNSRSEMNVSTLELGDSALYLCASATGGAWSLGYTFGSGTRLTVV.

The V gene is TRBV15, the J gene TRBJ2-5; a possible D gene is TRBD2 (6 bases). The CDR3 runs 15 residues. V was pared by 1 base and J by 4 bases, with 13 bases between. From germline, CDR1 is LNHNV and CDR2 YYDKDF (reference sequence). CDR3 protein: CATSRAGEWGETQYF. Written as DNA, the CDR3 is TGTGCCACCAGCAGAGCGGGAGAATGGGGAGAGACCCAGTACTTC. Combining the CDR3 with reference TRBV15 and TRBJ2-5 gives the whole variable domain DAMVIQNPRYQVTQFGKPVTLSCSQTLNHNVMYWYQQKSSQAPKLLFHYYDKDFNNEADTPDNFQSRRPNTSFCFLDIRSPGLGDTAMYLCATSRAGEWGETQYFGPGTRLLVL.

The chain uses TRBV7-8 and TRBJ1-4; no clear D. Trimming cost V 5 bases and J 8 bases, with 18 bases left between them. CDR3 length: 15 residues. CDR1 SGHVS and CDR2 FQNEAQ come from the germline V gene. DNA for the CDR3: TGTGCCAGCAGCCCCCGCGGCGGTGGCTTAGAAAAACTGTTTTTT. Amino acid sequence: CASSPRGGGLEKLFF. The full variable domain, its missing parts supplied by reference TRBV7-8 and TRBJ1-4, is GAGVSQSPRYKVAKRGQDVALRCDPISGHVSLFWYQQALGQGPEFLTYFQNEAQLDKSGLPSDRFFAERPEGSVSTLKIQRTQQEDSAVYLCASSPRGGGLEKLFFGSGTQLSVL.